The present entry profiles one TCR beta chain with its context. Its antigen remains unidentified. The data were taken from a study of CD8 T cells in Susac syndrome. Findings and caveats of the study: Acknowledgment was made by the study that its TCR sequencing and HLA analysis involved a relatively small number of individuals.

V lost 5 bases to trimming and J lost 2 bases; unmatched junction nucleotides: 7. The CDR3 extends over 16 amino acids. CDR1 and CDR2 from the germline V gene are LNHNV and YYDKDF (reference sequence). With random hexamers, reverse transcription was performed on about 0.5 to 1 ug of RNA. Coverage of TCR beta CDR3 amplification by immunoSEQ multiplex PCR extended to 54 Vbeta and 13 Jbeta. MiXCR, run by TCRdb on the immunoSEQ multiplex PCR reads, gives a single entry per CDR3 protein. The table records approximately 200,000 distinct CDR3 sequences, around 93% of them present only once. Peripheral blood CD8+ and CD4+ T cells were profiled by TCR beta sequencing. In contrast to the negatively isolated CD8+ and CD4+ T cells, TEMRA cells were FACS-enriched.

The clonotype comes from a human donor with multiple sclerosis. Material: CD4+ T cells from PBMCs. V usage is TRBV15 and J usage is TRBJ2-3; 10 nucleotides align to TRBD1. For the CDR3, the DNA is TGTGCCACCAGCCCACAAAGACAGGGGGCCACAGATACGCAGTATTTT. Amino acids: CATSPQRQGATDTQYF.